Each of the 32 T cell receptor beta chains below was sequenced from the same sample in a study of T-cell reconstitution after alpha-beta-depleted transplantation in children. Construction of the TCRbeta library involved unique molecular identifiers. TCRdb called the PCR reads again in MiXCR, with one record for every CDR3 protein. The sample yields around 440,000 distinct CDR3 sequences, 15% to 20% seen once. The sequenced sample was PBMCs, mostly from graft donor cells, obtained 360 days after TCRalphabeta/CD19-depleted stem cell transplant. These receptors were taken from a boy younger than two who had a stem cell transplant for Wiskott-Aldrich syndrome, so the T cells may come from the graft donor.

This chain connects TRBV4-1 to TRBJ2-1, with 8 positions matching TRBD2. CDR1 is MGHRA, CDR2 YSYEKL, per germline. The CDR3 has 18 amino acids. The J segment lost 1 base and the V segment lost 2 bases, leaving 10 bases of the junction unmatched. In DNA, the CDR3 is TGCGCCAGCAGCCAACAGGCACTAGCGGACCTTTCCTACAATGAGCAGTTCTTC. It is translated as CASSQQALADLSYNEQFF.

The V gene is TRBV7-7, the J gene TRBJ2-2; D gene uncertain. CDR1 SSHAT and CDR2 FNYEAQ come from the germline V gene (reference sequence). The CDR3 has 14 amino acids. Trimming removed 0 bases at V and 7 bases at J, with 9 bases between. The DNA of the CDR3 is TGTGCCAGCAGCTTAGCTTTGGCCTTCGGGGAGCTGTTTTTT. This sequence encodes CASSLALAFGELFF.

This clonotype was seen a handful of times. The chain joins TRBV20-1 to TRBJ2-5; no reliable D call. CDR1 is DFQATT and CDR2 is SNEGSKA in the germline V gene (reference sequence). Trimming took 3 bases from V and 7 from J, leaving 15 bases between them. The CDR3 loop spans 13 amino acids. CDR3 protein: CSARKGMIVTQYF. In DNA form, the CDR3 reads TGCAGTGCTAGGAAAGGGATGATTGTGACCCAGTACTTC.

This clonotype came up a few times. The chain recombines TRBV29-1 with TRBJ2-1; D gene unclear. Germline CDR1 reads SQVTM; CDR2 reads ANQGSEA. Trimming left V 3 bases short and J 7 bases short, with 16 bases between. The CDR3 loop spans 14 amino acids. The CDR3 loop is CSVESTSMWNEQFF. DNA of the CDR3: TGCAGCGTTGAGAGTACGTCAATGTGGAATGAGCAGTTCTTC.

The chain carries TRBV29-1 and TRBJ2-7; 7 bases line up with TRBD1. This CDR3 is 12 amino acids long. Germline V CDR1 and CDR2: SQVTM, ANQGSEA. V lost 5 bases and J lost 2; bases outside the gene matches: 3. CDR3 coding DNA: TGCAGCGTTAACAGGGGACCCTACGAGCAGTACTTC. Protein sequence: CSVNRGPYEQYF.

The sample holds a few counts of this clonotype. V is TRBV12-3 or TRBV12-4 and J is TRBJ2-7; possibly TRBD2 for D (6 bases). V was clipped by 7 bases and J by 2 bases, with 15 bases between them. The CDR3 consists of 14 residues. The DNA for the CDR3 is TGTGCCAGCACTCGCCCGGGGGTAACCTACGAGCAGTACTTC. Translating gives CASTRPGVTYEQYF.

This clonotype was seen a few times. CDR3 DNA sequence: TGTGCCAGCAGCCGTTCGACAGGTATGGGTAATGAGCAGTTCTTC. Translating it yields CASSRSTGMGNEQFF. The chain carries TRBV7-9 and TRBJ2-1; tentative D call: TRBD1 (6 bases). The CDR3 sequence is 15 residues long. Trimming shortened V by 5 bases and J by 7 bases, and 18 bases separated the two germline ends. Germline CDR1 is SEHNR and CDR2 is FQNEAQ (reference sequence).

In DNA, the CDR3 is TGCAGTGCTAGAGATCAGAGACACCATAACACTGAAGCTTTCTTT. Translated, it gives CSARDQRHHNTEAFF. The V call is TRBV20-1, the J call TRBJ1-1, with D unresolved. The length of the CDR3 is 15 residues. The V end lost 0 bases, the J end lost 2 bases, and 13 bases lay between the germline ends. Germline V CDR1 and CDR2: DFQATT, SNEGSKA (reference sequence).

This chain joins TRBV5-1 and TRBJ1-2, with unresolved D. Trimming cost V 1 base and J 2 bases, with 15 bases left between them. Germline CDR1 and CDR2: SGHRS and YFSETQ. This CDR3 region has 16 residues. The CDR3 sequence is CASSLTEQWANYGYTF. CDR3 DNA: TGCGCCAGCAGCTTGACGGAGCAGTGGGCGAACTATGGCTACACCTTC.

The V call is TRBV6-1, the J call TRBJ2-7; 9 nucleotides line up with TRBD1. This CDR3 spans 14 amino acids. V gave up 5 bases and J gave up 6 bases; unmatched junction bases: 8. CDR1 is MNHNS and CDR2 is SASEGT in the germline V gene. CDR3 sequence: CASSLRDRAREQYF. The CDR3 region has the DNA TGTGCCAGCAGTCTCCGGGACAGGGCCCGCGAGCAGTACTTC.

This clonotype occurred many times. This chain uses TRBV9 with TRBJ2-5; 11 bases map to TRBD2. CDR3 length: 15 amino acids. The junction had 3 bases not matched to a gene; V was cut back by 0 bases and J by 5 bases. Germline V gene lookup returns CDR1 SGDLS and CDR2 YYNGEE. The CDR3 spells CASSVGSGRVETQYF. Written as DNA, the CDR3 is TGTGCCAGCAGCGTAGGTAGCGGGAGGGTGGAGACCCAGTACTTC.

This clonotype was counted only a few times. This chain connects TRBV5-5 to TRBJ2-2, with TRBD2 matching over 14 bases. CDR1 SGHKS and CDR2 YYEKEE come from the germline V gene (reference sequence). The CDR3 runs 18 residues. V lost 1 base, J lost 7 bases, and 9 bases stayed unmatched. Written as DNA, the CDR3 is TGTGCCAGCAGCTTGTCCCCGGGACTAGCGGGAGTGGACGGGGAGCTGTTTTTT. Translation gives CASSLSPGLAGVDGELFF.

As to this clonotype: Germline and junction disagree at one end, which may indicate a read error. V usage is TRBV12-3 or TRBV12-4 and J usage is TRBJ2-2; TRBD2 might be the D (7 bases). This CDR3 is built from 15 residues. The CDR3 DNA follows: TGTGCCAGCAGTTTGAGGGGGGGCAACACCGAGGAGCTGTTTTTT. Translating it yields CASSLRGGNTEELFF.

J is TRBJ2-4 and V is TRBV20-1; TRBD2 aligns across 7 bases. Trimming at V came to 1 base and at J to 3 bases, leaving 9 bases not matched to a gene. Germline CDR1 is DFQATT and CDR2 is SNEGSKA (reference sequence). The CDR3 runs 16 residues. CDR3 residues: CSARGLGEGSKNIQYF. The CDR3 nucleotides are TGCAGTGCTAGAGGTTTGGGGGAGGGGAGCAAAAACATTCAGTACTTC.

This chain links TRBV18 with TRBJ1-2, with 11 positions matching TRBD1. The CDR3 is 17 residues long. Trimming removed 1 base from V and 0 bases from J; junction bases left unmatched: 4. Germline CDR1 KGHSH, CDR2 LQKENI. For the CDR3, the DNA is TGTGCCAGCTCACCACTAAGGACAGGGGGCTCTAACTATGGCTACACCTTC. Translation: CASSPLRTGGSNYGYTF.

Concerning this clonotype itself: This may come from a read error, since a much larger clone is one base off. The chain combines TRBV15 with TRBJ2-1; no clear D. Germline lookup yields CDR1 LNHNV and CDR2 YYDKDF (reference sequence). The CDR3 covers 13 residues. CDR3 amino acids: CATCRDWGLEQFF. CDR3 bases: TGTGCCACCTGCAGAGATTGGGGATTGGAACAGTTCTTC.

V is TRBV5-5 and J is TRBJ2-1; TRBD1 matches at 9 bases. Germline loops: CDR1 SGHKS, CDR2 YYEKEE (reference sequence). The CDR3 extends over 17 amino acids. The V and J ends lost 0 bases and 7 bases, in that order; junction bases with no gene match: 11. The CDR3 sequence is CASSLAYWDREDNEQFF. In nucleotides, the CDR3 is TGTGCCAGCAGCTTGGCCTACTGGGACAGGGAAGATAATGAGCAGTTCTTC.

The V gene is TRBV12-3 or TRBV12-4, the J gene TRBJ1-1; no clear D. This CDR3 is 11 amino acids long. The V and J ends lost 10 bases and 1 base respectively, with 7 bases between them. DNA for the CDR3: TGTGCCATCCGAAAGAACACTGAAGCTTTCTTT. This gives the protein CAIRKNTEAFF.

This rearrangement joins TRBV20-1 to TRBJ1-5; 8 bases match TRBD1. The CDR3 sequence is 14 residues long. CDR1 and CDR2 from the germline V gene are DFQATT and SNEGSKA (reference sequence). The V and J ends lost 2 bases and 4 bases, in that order; junction bases with no gene match: 4. CDR3: CSARPRTGNQPQHF. The CDR3 DNA follows: TGCAGTGCTAGACCTCGGACAGGGAATCAGCCCCAGCATTTT.

This rearrangement joins TRBV19 to TRBJ2-6; D gene ambiguous. V shed 8 bases and J shed 1 base, with 6 bases lying between them. The CDR3 has 13 amino acids. Looked up from germline, CDR1 is LNHDA and CDR2 is SQIVND (reference sequence). CDR3 sequence: CASDPSGANVLTF. CDR3 in DNA: TGTGCCAGTGACCCTTCTGGGGCCAACGTCCTGACTTTC.

CDR3 coding DNA: TGTGCCAGCAGTTCACCCCCGGGACAGGGGGGTCAGCCCCAGCATTTT. As protein: CASSSPPGQGGQPQHF. The chain combines TRBV2 with TRBJ1-5; TRBD1 aligns across 11 bases. Germline loops: CDR1 SNHLY, CDR2 FYNNEI. V was clipped by 5 bases and J by 6 bases; unmatched bases: 9. The CDR3 spans 16 residues.

The J gene is TRBJ2-7, the V gene TRBV10-3; 11 bases line up with TRBD2. Germline V gene lookup returns CDR1 ENHRY and CDR2 SYGVKD. The CDR3 is 13 amino acids. Trimming removed 8 bases from V and 6 bases from J; junction bases left unmatched: 6. The CDR3 sequence is CAIETSGSSEQYF. CDR3 coding DNA: TGTGCCATCGAAACTAGCGGGAGTAGCGAGCAGTACTTC.

This clonotype was recorded a few times. V and J are TRBV12-3 or TRBV12-4 and TRBJ2-3; TRBD1 might be the D (6 bases). V lost 4 bases and J 4 bases, leaving 15 bases between the germline ends. The CDR3 has 15 residues. As DNA, the CDR3 is TGTGCCAGCAGTTCAGGGGCTAGGATGGCAGATACGCAGTATTTT. Translating it yields CASSSGARMADTQYF.

The chain employs TRBV15 and TRBJ1-5; the D gene is possibly TRBD1 (5 bases). Germline V gives CDR1 LNHNV, CDR2 YYDKDF (reference sequence). Trimming pared 0 bases from V and 8 bases from J, leaving 11 bases between. The CDR3 is 14 amino acids. CDR3 nucleotides: TGTGCCACCAGCAGAGATCGGAGGGGAAAGCCCCAGCATTTT. As protein: CATSRDRRGKPQHF.

This clonotype came up a few times. V and J are TRBV5-6 and TRBJ2-1; a weak D match, TRBD2 (5 bases). Germline V lookup: CDR1 SGHDT, CDR2 YYEEEE. Trimming shortened V by 7 bases and J by 6 bases, and 17 bases separated the two germline ends. CDR3 length equals 14 residues. The CDR3 DNA reads TGTGCCAGCTCGACGACTACGCGGGCCAATGAGCAGTTCTTC. Its translation is CASSTTTRANEQFF.

V usage is TRBV24-1 and J usage is TRBJ2-3; D is possibly TRBD1 (7 bases). The germline CDR1 and CDR2 sequences are KGHDR and SFDVKD. The CDR3 extends over 13 amino acids. Trimming took 4 bases from V and 8 from J, leaving 12 bases between them. CDR3 sequence: CATSEPGGGTQYF. CDR3 nucleotide sequence: TGTGCCACCAGTGAACCAGGGGGAGGTACGCAGTATTTT.

This clonotype was seen a few times. This chain links TRBV10-1 with TRBJ1-5, with a possible D match to TRBD1 (5 bases). This CDR3 is built from 13 residues. V gave up 6 bases and J gave up 11 bases, with 17 bases separating them. Germline CDR1 is WNHNN and CDR2 is SYGVQD (reference sequence). The CDR3: CASSPGPKSTQHF. The CDR3 DNA reads as TGCGCCAGCAGCCCGGGACCTAAAAGTACCCAGCATTTT.

In its sample, this clonotype was seen a few times. CDR3: CASRPQGTGELFF. The CDR3 coding sequence is TGTGCCAGCAGGCCACAGGGAACCGGGGAGCTGTTTTTT. This chain links TRBV12-3 or TRBV12-4 with TRBJ2-2; maybe TRBD1 (6 bases). The CDR3 totals 13 residues. V was clipped by 6 bases and J by 5 bases, with 10 bases between them.

The chain is built from TRBV6-1 and TRBJ2-5; 10 bases are a match to TRBD2. V lost 4 bases and J lost 9; bases outside the gene matches: 11. Germline assignment: CDR1 MNHNS and CDR2 SASEGT. There are 15 residues in the CDR3. CDR3: CASSAGTSVTEAQYF. CDR3 coding DNA: TGTGCCAGCAGTGCCGGGACTAGCGTCACGGAGGCCCAGTACTTC.

This clonotype was recorded a few times. This sequence joins TRBV20-1 and TRBJ2-1; TRBD2 might be the D (7 bases). This CDR3 contains 15 residues. Germline V gives CDR1 DFQATT, CDR2 SNEGSKA (reference sequence). Trimming took 7 bases from V and 4 from J, leaving 20 bases between them. The CDR3 loop is CSVNSWGGPYNEQFF. The CDR3, as DNA: TGCAGTGTCAACTCCTGGGGGGGGCCGTACAATGAGCAGTTCTTC.

The CDR3 region has the DNA TGTGCCATCAGCCTCGGGCACGGGTCTCTAGCCAAAAACATTCAGTACTTC. Protein: CAISLGHGSLAKNIQYF. The chain employs TRBV10-3 and TRBJ2-4; D is undetermined. Germline V lookup: CDR1 ENHRY, CDR2 SYGVKD. The CDR3 spans 17 residues. Trimming took off 6 bases at V and 0 bases at J, with 18 bases between the two ends.

The chain combines TRBV4-1 with TRBJ2-7, with 8 bases identical to TRBD1. CDR3 size: 15 residues. Per the germline V gene, CDR1 is MGHRA and CDR2 is YSYEKL. J lost 5 bases, V lost 4 bases, and 10 bases had no gene match. In DNA, the CDR3 is TGCGCCAGCAGCCGGACAGGGTTGCGAGTCGACGAGCAGTACTTC. This translates into CASSRTGLRVDEQYF.